This record covers a single T cell receptor (beta chain). What it binds is not known. Germline CDR1 SGHRS, CDR2 YFSETQ. The V gene lost 4 bases and the J gene lost 8 bases, with 9 bases spanning the gap. The CDR3 covers 11 residues. Template switching, a step in the protocol, added a universal primer site, and cDNA carried unique molecular identifiers. TCRdb used MiXCR to reprocess the 5' RACE reads, holding one entry per CDR3 protein. Of 1.5 million to 2 million distinct CDR3 sequences listed, about 32% are singletons. The source of the sample is a study of identical twins. Study results and limitations: Conclusions were drawn cross-sectionally by statistical analysis, without following the same donors. Recombination models fit unrelated individuals' TCR alpha sharing but underestimated twins'. An excess of low generation probability was shown by twin-shared out-of-frame alpha sequences.

V and J are TRBV5-1 and TRBJ1-1; D ambiguous. Sequences were obtained from cord blood. The origin of this receptor is a newborn girl in good health. The CDR3 region is CASSVGREAFF. CDR3 DNA: TGCGCCAGCAGCGTCGGACGGGAAGCTTTCTTT.